Below are 32 T cell receptor beta chains sequenced from a single sample in a study of beta chain features in type 1 diabetes. General study results and limits: TCRB CDR3s from Type 1 diabetes patients were moderately but significantly shorter in all four CD4+ subsets.

These TCRs' antigens remain unknown. Investigators reverse transcribed all isolated RNA, so they sequenced expressed TCRB transcripts. Sequenced by immunoSEQ multiplex PCR; TCRdb stores in-frame clones only, minus some. The repertoire holds some 360,000 clones, with around 9.6% as singletons. What was sequenced was central memory CD4+ T cells from blood. The receptor set was obtained from a man aged 25 to 45 with type 1 diabetes.

This clone was counted at least ten times. The chain couples TRBV23-1 to TRBJ1-2; 8 nucleotides line up with TRBD1. TRBV23-1 counts as an open reading frame of uncertain function. Trimming cost V 9 bases and J 8 bases; bases outside gene matches: 14. The CDR3 totals 14 residues. CDR3 nucleotides: TGCGCCAGTTTAGGGACAGGCCTCCGGGGGGGCTACACCTTC. Translating it yields CASLGTGLRGGYTF.

V gene TRBV5-1 combines with J gene TRBJ2-2, with 13 bases identical to TRBD2. Trimming cost V 5 bases and J 6 bases; bases outside gene matches: 10. Germline V gene sequence: CDR1 SGHRS, CDR2 YFSETQ. CDR3 length: 17 residues. CDR3 sequence: CASSSRLAGGSAGELFF. CDR3 DNA sequence: TGCGCCAGCAGTTCTAGACTAGCGGGAGGATCGGCCGGGGAGCTGTTTTTT.

This clone was counted a few times. The chain employs TRBV7-3 and TRBJ2-1; D ambiguous. The germline V and J ends were trimmed by 4 bases and 6 bases, with 10 bases remaining between them. In germline, CDR1 is SGHTA, CDR2 FQGTGA. This CDR3 has 13 amino acids. The CDR3: CASSSEVGNEQFF. CDR3 DNA sequence: TGTGCCAGCAGCTCCGAGGTAGGCAATGAGCAGTTCTTC.

The V and J genes are TRBV2 and TRBJ2-7; 8 nucleotides match TRBD1. Unmatched junction bases numbered 7, after V lost 4 bases and J lost 5 bases. The CDR3 contains 14 residues. Germline CDR1 is SNHLY and CDR2 is FYNNEI. CDR3 DNA sequence: TGTGCCAGCAGTGTGGAGACAGGGGACCACGAGCAGTACTTC. This codes for CASSVETGDHEQYF. Full variable domain (remainder filled in from reference TRBV2 and TRBJ2-7): EPEVTQTPSHQVTQMGQEVILRCVPISNHLYFYWYRQILGQKVEFLVSFYNNEISEKSEIFDDQFSVERPDGSNFTLKIRSTKLEDSAMYFCASSVETGDHEQYFGPGTRLTVT.

The chain links TRBV6-1 to TRBJ2-1, with D perhaps assigned TRBD1 or TRBD2 (5 bases each). Germline CDR1 and CDR2: MNHNS and SASEGT. Trimming took off 6 bases at V and 1 base at J, with 7 bases between the two ends. The CDR3 has 13 residues. CDR3 in DNA: TGTGCCAGCAGGAGGGGATCCTACAATGAGCAGTTCTTC. Protein: CASRRGSYNEQFF.

This clone was observed a few times. The chain combines TRBV21-1 with TRBJ2-7; no check of the table's D call, TRBD2, against the DNA was made. TRBV21-1 constitutes a pseudogene. This CDR3 is built from 15 residues. Here the CDR3 DNA reads TGTGCCAGCAGCAACGCCCTTCGGGAGATCAACGAGCAGTACTTC. Translated, it gives CASSNALREINEQYF.

The chain links TRBV5-1 to TRBJ2-1; TRBD1 matches 8 bases. The CDR3 runs 14 residues. With V trimmed by 0 bases and J by 10 bases, 6 bases remained unmatched. Germline assignment: CDR1 SGHRS and CDR2 YFSETQ. DNA for the CDR3: TGCGCCAGCAGCTTGGAGGCAGGGGGCAAGGAGCAGTTCTTC. Protein: CASSLEAGGKEQFF.

In this sample, this clone turned up a few times. The rearrangement uses TRBV28 and TRBJ2-5; TRBD1 might be the D (5 bases). The CDR3 contains 14 residues. Trimming took off 5 bases at V and 2 bases at J, with 12 bases between the two ends. Germline V gives CDR1 MDHEN, CDR2 SYDVKM. CDR3 amino acids: CASSLTTVQETQYF. As DNA, the CDR3 is TGTGCCAGCAGTCTAACGACAGTTCAAGAGACCCAGTACTTC.

CDR3: CASSPAPSGNTIYF. CDR3 bases: TGTGCCAGCAGTCCCGCCCCCTCTGGAAACACCATATATTTT. V gene TRBV28 combines with J gene TRBJ1-3, with no clear D. This CDR3 region has 14 residues. Germline CDR1 MDHEN, CDR2 SYDVKM. The V and J ends lost 5 bases and 0 bases respectively, with 8 bases between them.

This clone was recorded only once. V is TRBV15 and J is TRBJ1-1, with D possibly TRBD1 on 5 matching bases. The V and J ends lost 0 bases and 8 bases respectively, with 10 bases between them. This CDR3 comprises 13 residues. Germline V gene data show CDR1 as LNHNV and CDR2 as YYDKDF (reference sequence). The CDR3 DNA sequence: TGTGCCACCAGCAGAGATCTTGCAGGGGAAGCTTTCTTT. Protein sequence: CATSRDLAGEAFF.

This chain uses TRBV10-3 with TRBJ1-5; D is possibly TRBD1 (5 bases). V was cut by 1 base and J by 0 bases, with 7 bases left in between. The CDR3 length is 15 residues. Germline V CDR1 and CDR2: ENHRY, SYGVKD. CDR3 coding DNA: TGTGCCATCAGTGAGTTAACAGGTAGCAATCAGCCCCAGCATTTT. Its protein is CAISELTGSNQPQHF.

This clone was detected ten times or more. This chain joins TRBV4-3 and TRBJ2-1; TRBD1 might be the D (6 bases). Deletions cut 2 bases from V and 7 bases from J, with 9 bases between. CDR1 and CDR2 from the germline V gene are LGHNA and YSLEER. The CDR3 has 13 amino acids. CDR3 nucleotide sequence: TGCGCCAGCAGCCAACACAGGGAGAATGAGCAGTTCTTC. Residues: CASSQHRENEQFF.

This clone was seen more than once but under ten times. The gene calls are TRBV18 and TRBJ2-7; D possibly corresponds to TRBD1 (6 bases). CDR3 length equals 13 residues. Trimming left V 3 bases short and J 6 bases short, with 12 bases between. CDR1 and CDR2 (germline): KGHSH, LQKENI. The CDR3 DNA reads as TGTGCCAGCTCACCGGCAGGGGAGCGCGAGCAGTACTTC. Its protein is CASSPAGEREQYF. The full variable domain, completed using reference TRBV18 and TRBJ2-7, is NAGVMQNPRHLVRRRGQEARLRCSPMKGHSHVYWYRQLPEEGLKFMVYLQKENIIDESGMPKERFSAEFPKEGPSILRIQQVVRGDSAAYFCASSPAGEREQYFGPGTRLTVT.

This clone occurred a few times. V usage is TRBV7-2 and J usage is TRBJ2-2; D is uncertain. CDR1 and CDR2 from the germline V gene are SGHTA and FQGNSA. V was pared by 1 base and J by 1 base, with 7 bases between. There are 15 residues in the CDR3. CDR3 coding DNA: TGTGCCAGCAGCTTAGTCGGCCGGAACACCGGGGAGCTGTTTTTT. Its protein is CASSLVGRNTGELFF.

The chain employs TRBV11-2 and TRBJ1-4; the D is unclear. The germline V and J ends were trimmed by 1 base and 7 bases, with 7 bases remaining between them. This CDR3 contains 13 residues. From germline, CDR1 is SGHAT and CDR2 FQNNGV. In nucleotides, the CDR3 is TGTGCCAGCAGCTTAGGGTGGGCTGAAAAACTGTTTTTT. Translation: CASSLGWAEKLFF. Based on the CDR3 plus reference TRBV11-2 and TRBJ1-4, the full variable domain is EAGVAQSPRYKIIEKRQSVAFWCNPISGHATLYWYQQILGQGPKLLIQFQNNGVVDDSQLPKDRFSAERLKGVDSTLKIQPAKLEDSAVYLCASSLGWAEKLFFGSGTQLSVL.

This clone was counted at least ten times. The junction differs from germline at one of its ends, possibly a read error. CDR3 nucleotides: TGTGCTAGCAGCTTAGCCGGACAGGGGAGCGGCACCGGGGAGCTGTTTTTT. Translation gives CASSLAGQGSGTGELFF. The chain is built from TRBV7-7 and TRBJ2-2, with TRBD1 identical over 9 bases. Per the germline V gene, CDR1 is SSHAT and CDR2 is FNYEAQ (reference sequence). The CDR3 is made up of 17 amino acids. The entire variable domain, with the rest obtained from reference TRBV7-7 and TRBJ2-2, is as follows: GAGVSQSPRYKVTKRGQDVTLRCDPISSHATLYWYQQALGQGPEFLTYFNYEAQPDKSGLPSDRFSAERPEGSISTLTIQRTEQRDSAMYRCASSLAGQGSGTGELFFGEGSRLTVL.

The CDR3 protein is CASSSVLAGTYTDTQYF. The CDR3 DNA follows: TGTGCCAGCAGTTCGGTCTTAGCGGGGACCTACACAGATACGCAGTATTTT. The chain has TRBV28 and TRBJ2-3; 8 bases line up with TRBD2. This CDR3 comprises 17 residues. Trimming took 4 bases from V and 2 from J; bases not matched to a gene: 11. Per the germline V gene, CDR1 is MDHEN and CDR2 is SYDVKM.

This clone has just a few counts. The chain links TRBV27 to TRBJ1-4; no definite D call. CDR3 length: 15 residues. The V gene lost 2 bases and the J gene lost 7 bases, with 14 bases spanning the gap. The germline V gene has CDR1 MNHEY and CDR2 SMNVEV (reference sequence). The CDR3 region has the DNA TGTGCCAGCAGTTTAAGGCCGGATCCACCTGAAAAACTGTTTTTT. As protein: CASSLRPDPPEKLFF. Full variable domain (rest looked up from reference TRBV27 and TRBJ1-4): EAQVTQNPRYLITVTGKKLTVTCSQNMNHEYMSWYRQDPGLGLRQIYYSMNVEVTDKGDVPEGYKVSRKEKRNFPLILESPSPNQTSLYFCASSLRPDPPEKLFFGSGTQLSVL.

This clone was found a few times. The chain uses TRBV27 and TRBJ2-2, with no clear D. The CDR3 has 16 amino acids. Trimming pared 3 bases from V and 0 bases from J, leaving 11 bases between. Germline CDR1 and CDR2: MNHEY and SMNVEV (reference sequence). In DNA, the CDR3 is TGTGCCAGCAGTTTTTCAGGACCCTCGAACACCGGGGAGCTGTTTTTT. This codes for CASSFSGPSNTGELFF.

This clone has just a few counts. V is TRBV6-5 and J is TRBJ2-3, with 9 bases aligning to TRBD1. The CDR3 extends over 13 amino acids. The V segment lost 10 bases and the J segment 4 bases; nucleotides outside the gene matches: 6. Germline lookup yields CDR1 MNHEY and CDR2 SVGAGI. The CDR3: CATQGAGADTQYF. As DNA, the CDR3 is TGTGCCACACAGGGGGCGGGCGCAGATACGCAGTATTTT.

This clone has ten or more counts. V gene TRBV20-1 combines with J gene TRBJ1-2; no definite D call. CDR3 length: 11 amino acids. Trimming removed 2 bases from V and 6 bases from J, with 7 bases in between. Germline V gene data show CDR1 as DFQATT and CDR2 as SNEGSKA (reference sequence). The CDR3 region is CSARTRDGYTF. The CDR3 DNA is TGCAGTGCTAGAACCAGAGATGGCTACACCTTC.

This clone showed up many times. This chain connects TRBV5-1 to TRBJ2-1, with TRBD1 matching 7 bases. This CDR3 contains 14 residues. V lost 4 bases and J lost 2; bases outside the gene matches: 3. Germline V gene lookup returns CDR1 SGHRS and CDR2 YFSETQ. In nucleotides, the CDR3 is TGCGCCAGCAGCCAAGGGACAGCCTACAATGAGCAGTTCTTC. The encoded protein is CASSQGTAYNEQFF.

This CDR3 reads CASSLGGGAFF. In DNA, the CDR3 is TGTGCCAGCAGCTTAGGTGGGGGGGCTTTCTTT. The chain employs TRBV11-1 and TRBJ1-1; possibly TRBD1 for D (5 bases). The CDR3 extends over 11 amino acids. Germline loops: CDR1 SGHAT, CDR2 FQDESV (reference sequence). V was cut by 1 base and J by 11 bases, with 8 bases left in between.

In this sample, this clone turned up many times. The J gene is TRBJ1-1, the V gene TRBV5-4; TRBD1 agrees at 9 bases. CDR1 is SGHNT, CDR2 YYREEE, per germline (reference sequence). The CDR3 is made up of 15 amino acids. Losses at the gene ends were 3 bases for V and 4 bases for J; bases not matched to a gene: 7. The DNA for the CDR3 is TGTGCCAGCAGCTGGGGACAGGGCGGTGTCACTGAAGCTTTCTTT. Amino acid sequence: CASSWGQGGVTEAFF.

This clone has at least ten counts. V and J are TRBV9 and TRBJ2-5; D is possibly TRBD1 (8 bases). CDR3 length: 14 amino acids. CDR1 is SGDLS, CDR2 YYNGEE, per germline. V was trimmed by 6 bases and J by 3 bases, leaving 15 bases between them. CDR3 sequence reads: CASTRTGREETQYF. The CDR3 DNA reads as TGTGCCAGCACACGGACAGGGAGGGAAGAGACCCAGTACTTC.

The genes are TRBV19 and TRBJ1-2; D gene uncertain. The V and J ends lost 4 bases and 4 bases respectively, with 13 bases between them. Germline V gene sequence: CDR1 LNHDA, CDR2 SQIVND (reference sequence). CDR3 length: 14 residues. This CDR3 is CASSTRQVPYGYTF. CDR3 in DNA: TGTGCCAGTAGTACACGACAAGTCCCCTATGGCTACACCTTC.

The CDR3 loop reads CASTPRSGSGKGTGELFF. CDR3 bases: TGTGCCAGCACCCCCAGGTCGGGTAGCGGGAAAGGCACCGGGGAGCTGTTTTTT. This chain uses TRBV7-8 with TRBJ2-2; 8 bases line up with TRBD2. Germline V lookup: CDR1 SGHVS, CDR2 FQNEAQ. This CDR3 is 18 amino acids long. J was trimmed by 4 bases and V by 7 bases; bases with no gene match: 17.

This clone turned up a few times. The rearrangement uses TRBV2 and TRBJ1-4; D ambiguous. Looked up from germline, CDR1 is SNHLY and CDR2 is FYNNEI. Trimming stripped 3 bases from V and 5 bases from J, with 16 bases between. The CDR3 runs 16 residues. CDR3 amino acids: CASSDGVGFGNEKLFF. The CDR3 bases are TGTGCCAGCAGTGATGGGGTCGGCTTCGGGAATGAAAAACTGTTTTTT.

The chain links TRBV18 to TRBJ1-3, with TRBD1 as a possible D gene (6 bases). With 0 bases removed from V and 9 bases from J, the gap between germline ends came to 12 bases. The CDR3 runs 14 residues. Germline assignment: CDR1 KGHSH and CDR2 LQKENI. The CDR3 sequence is CASSPPGTPGTIYF. The CDR3 nucleotides are TGTGCCAGCTCACCACCCGGGACACCGGGCACCATATATTTT.

This clone has just a few counts. The genes are TRBV2 and TRBJ1-2, with 7 bases aligning to TRBD1. V dropped 4 bases and J dropped 5; count of bases not matched to a gene: 7. CDR1 is SNHLY and CDR2 is FYNNEI in the germline V gene. The CDR3 loop spans 14 amino acids. CDR3 in amino acids: CASSVGTEFYGYTF. In nucleotides, the CDR3 is TGTGCCAGCAGTGTGGGGACAGAGTTTTATGGCTACACCTTC.

The chain is built from TRBV29-1 and TRBJ1-4; unclear D gene. Germline V lookup: CDR1 SQVTM, CDR2 ANQGSEA. The CDR3 is made up of 13 amino acids. Trimming took 4 bases from V and 1 from J, leaving 7 bases between them. Here the CDR3 reads CSVGKGTNEKLFF. In DNA form, the CDR3 reads TGCAGCGTTGGAAAGGGAACTAATGAAAAACTGTTTTTT.

The V gene is TRBV30, the J gene TRBJ2-7, with D perhaps matching TRBD1 (6 bases). Germline CDR1 and CDR2: GTSNPN and SVGIG (reference sequence). V shed 2 bases and J shed 5 bases, with 16 bases lying between them. This CDR3 region has 14 residues. CDR3 sequence reads: CAWSTGTITDEQYF. CDR3 nucleotides: TGTGCCTGGAGTACCGGGACAATCACGGACGAGCAGTACTTC.